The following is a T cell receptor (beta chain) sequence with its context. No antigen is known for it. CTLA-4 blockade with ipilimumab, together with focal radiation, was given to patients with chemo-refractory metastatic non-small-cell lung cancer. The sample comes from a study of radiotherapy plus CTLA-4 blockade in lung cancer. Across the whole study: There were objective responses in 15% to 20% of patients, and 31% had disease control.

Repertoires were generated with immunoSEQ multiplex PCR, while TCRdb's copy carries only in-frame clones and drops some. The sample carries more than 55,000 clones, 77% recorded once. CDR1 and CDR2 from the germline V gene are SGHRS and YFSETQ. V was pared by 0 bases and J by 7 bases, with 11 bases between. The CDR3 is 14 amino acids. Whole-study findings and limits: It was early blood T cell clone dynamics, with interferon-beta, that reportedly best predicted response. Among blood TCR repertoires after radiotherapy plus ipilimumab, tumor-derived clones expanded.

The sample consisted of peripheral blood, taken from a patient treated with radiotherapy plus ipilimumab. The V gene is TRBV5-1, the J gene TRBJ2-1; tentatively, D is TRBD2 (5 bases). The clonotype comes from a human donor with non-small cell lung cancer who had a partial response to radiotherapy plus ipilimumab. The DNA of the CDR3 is TGCGCCAGCAGCTTGGCCGCCCCGGGAAATGAGCAGTTCTTC. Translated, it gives CASSLAAPGNEQFF.